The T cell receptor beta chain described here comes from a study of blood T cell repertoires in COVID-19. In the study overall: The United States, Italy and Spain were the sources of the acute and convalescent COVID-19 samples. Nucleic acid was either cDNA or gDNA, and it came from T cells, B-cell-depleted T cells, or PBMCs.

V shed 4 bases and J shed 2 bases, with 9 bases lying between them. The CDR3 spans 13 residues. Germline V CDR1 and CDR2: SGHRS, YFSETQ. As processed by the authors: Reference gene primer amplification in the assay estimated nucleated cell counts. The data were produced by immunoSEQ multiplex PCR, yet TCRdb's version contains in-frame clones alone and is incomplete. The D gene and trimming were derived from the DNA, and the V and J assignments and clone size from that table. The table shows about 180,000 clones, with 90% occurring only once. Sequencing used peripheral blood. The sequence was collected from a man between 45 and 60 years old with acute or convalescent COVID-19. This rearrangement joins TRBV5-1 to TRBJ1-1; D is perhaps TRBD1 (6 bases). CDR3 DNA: TGCGCCAGCAGCCCCGGGACAAACACTGAAGCTTTCTTT. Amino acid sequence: CASSPGTNTEAFF.